These 17 T cell receptor beta chains came from one sample sequenced in a study of regulatory T cells in long-lasting Graves disease. TCR beta libraries were built with iRepertoire HTBI primers and Arm-PCR of CDR3 regions. MiXCR, applied by TCRdb to the multiplex PCR reads, yields one record per CDR3 protein. The data show about half a million distinct CDR3 sequences, approximately 23% seen once. The time point here: persistent/refractory GD, antithyroid drugs over 5 years with positive TRAb. TCR sequences were obtained from RNA taken from PBMCs. The sequences come from peripheral blood mononuclear cells (PBMCs), collected when the disease was refractory, from a patient treated with antithyroid drugs. All receptors derive from a female donor with Graves disease.

This clonotype was recorded at least ten times. CDR3 DNA sequence: TGTGCCAGCAGCTTAGATCAGTCGGAAAAACTGTTTTTT. It specifies CASSLDQSEKLFF. This chain connects TRBV11-2 to TRBJ1-4, with D hard to call. V was trimmed by 0 bases and J by 8 bases, leaving 7 bases between them. This CDR3 spans 13 amino acids. Germline CDR1 reads SGHAT; CDR2 reads FQNNGV.

The V call is TRBV3-1, the J call TRBJ1-5, with 10 bases matching TRBD1. Germline V gene lookup returns CDR1 LGHDT and CDR2 YNNKEL (reference sequence). V trimming: 4 bases; J trimming: 3 bases; junction bases outside the gene matches: 9. CDR3 length equals 17 residues. DNA for the CDR3: TGTGCCAGCAGCCTCGGGACAGGGGTCACATTCAATCAGCCCCAGCATTTT. The encoded protein is CASSLGTGVTFNQPQHF. Filled out from reference TRBV3-1 and TRBJ1-5, the complete variable domain reads DTAVSQTPKYLVTQMGNDKSIKCEQNLGHDTMYWYKQDSKKFLKIMFSYNNKELIINETVPNRFSPKSPDKAHLNLHINSLELGDSAVYFCASSLGTGVTFNQPQHFGDGTRLSIL.

This clonotype was picked up many times. This chain uses TRBV5-1 with TRBJ2-2; D not certain. This CDR3 is 15 amino acids long. The germline V gene has CDR1 SGHRS and CDR2 YFSETQ. Trimming shortened V by 0 bases and J by 1 base, and 7 bases separated the two germline ends. CDR3 DNA sequence: TGCGCCAGCAGCTTGGGGGGAAAGAACACCGGGGAGCTGTTTTTT. It translates to CASSLGGKNTGELFF.

This clonotype was found a few times. This CDR3 is CATGWTGLGQEQFF. The CDR3 DNA sequence: TGTGCCACCGGTTGGACAGGGTTAGGACAGGAGCAGTTCTTC. The chain combines TRBV24-1 with TRBJ2-5; TRBD1 matches 8 bases. The end of the DNA aligns better with TRBJ2-1, so the J call may be wrong. Germline V CDR1 and CDR2: KGHDR, SFDVKD. The CDR3 length is 14 residues.

Ten or more counts support this clonotype. V and J are TRBV7-2 and TRBJ1-4; 10 bases are shared with TRBD1. V lost 3 bases and J lost 8; bases outside the gene matches: 0. Germline CDR1 SGHTA, CDR2 FQGNSA. The CDR3 is made up of 13 amino acids. The CDR3 DNA is TGTGCCAGCAGCTTGGACAGGGGGGAAAAACTGTTTTTT. Translating gives CASSLDRGEKLFF.

This clonotype was seen at least ten times. The chain carries TRBV28 and TRBJ2-2; D possibly corresponds to TRBD2 (6 bases). Between the trimmed V and J ends, which lost 5 bases and 0 bases, there was a span of 13 bases. Germline assignment: CDR1 MDHEN and CDR2 SYDVKM. CDR3 size: 16 residues. Here the CDR3 DNA reads TGTGCCAGCAGTCCCGCTAGCGCTGCGAACACCGGGGAGCTGTTTTTT. Translation: CASSPASAANTGELFF.

The genes are TRBV27 and TRBJ2-3, with 8 bases aligning to TRBD2. This CDR3 is 16 amino acids long. Germline lookup yields CDR1 MNHEY and CDR2 SMNVEV (reference sequence). Germline trimming cut 6 bases from V and 1 base from J; bases unmatched to any gene: 9. DNA of the CDR3: TGTGCCAGCAGCCGGGCGGGGGGCGTAGGCACAGATACGCAGTATTTT. It yields the protein CASSRAGGVGTDTQYF.

In its sample, this clonotype was seen many times. The chain joins TRBV12-3 or TRBV12-4 to TRBJ2-5; D gene ambiguous. This CDR3 is built from 15 residues. Trimming took off 5 bases at V and 1 base at J, with 14 bases between the two ends. The CDR3 is CASSHRRPTQETQYF. The CDR3 coding sequence is TGTGCCAGCAGTCATCGACGGCCCACCCAAGAGACCCAGTACTTC.

In its sample, this clonotype was seen many times. V usage is TRBV7-2 and J usage is TRBJ1-1, with TRBD1 as a possible D gene (5 bases). This CDR3 spans 15 amino acids. Trimming took off 1 base at V and 0 bases at J, with 9 bases between the two ends. CDR1 is SGHTA, CDR2 FQGNSA, per germline. CDR3 DNA sequence: TGTGCCAGCAGCTTAGGAGGGGCCATGAACACTGAAGCTTTCTTT. Its translation is CASSLGGAMNTEAFF.

This clonotype was found many times. This chain links TRBV28 with TRBJ2-1; 7 positions match TRBD1. The V gene's germline CDR1 is MDHEN and CDR2 SYDVKM. The CDR3 sequence is 14 residues long. The J segment lost 5 bases and the V segment lost 2 bases, leaving 3 bases of the junction unmatched. CDR3 coding DNA: TGTGCCAGCAGTTTAACAGGGGCGAACAATGAGCAGTTCTTC. Translating gives CASSLTGANNEQFF.

This clonotype was observed many times. The chain links TRBV12-3 or TRBV12-4 to TRBJ1-2, with no clear D. This CDR3 has 13 amino acids. Trimming shortened V by 1 base and J by 8 bases, and 11 bases separated the two germline ends. The CDR3 protein is CASSLGLPRGYTF. DNA for the CDR3: TGTGCCAGCAGTTTAGGGCTTCCTAGGGGCTACACCTTC.

In this sample, this clonotype turned up a few times. This likely comes from a read error, as the CDR3 has no conserved phenylalanine or tryptophan at its end. The chain joins TRBV7-2 to TRBJ2-5, with D unclear. With 8 bases removed from V and 3 bases from J, the gap between germline ends came to 19 bases. In germline, CDR1 is SGHTA, CDR2 FQGNSA. The CDR3 has 15 residues. CDR3 DNA sequence: TGTGCCAGCTGCCAGTCCAGACTGCCCAAAGAGACCCAGTACATC. It specifies CASCQSRLPKETQYI.

This chain uses TRBV7-9 with TRBJ1-1, with 7 bases lining up with TRBD1. The CDR3 has 18 residues. Trimming at V came to 5 bases and at J to 7 bases, leaving 22 bases not matched to a gene. Per the germline V gene, CDR1 is SEHNR and CDR2 is FQNEAQ (reference sequence). The CDR3 bases are TGTGCCAGCAGCACGACAGGGAGCGTAGTGTTGAGAATACATGAAGCTTTCTTT. Its protein product is CASSTTGSVVLRIHEAFF.

In this sample, this clonotype turned up many times. The genes are TRBV12-3 or TRBV12-4 and TRBJ1-4; TRBD1 might be the D (5 bases). Trimming pared 3 bases from V and 10 bases from J, leaving 12 bases between. This CDR3 is built from 13 residues. This CDR3 reads CASSFLYGGKLFF. The CDR3 DNA reads as TGTGCCAGCAGTTTCCTGTATGGGGGAAAACTGTTTTTT.

This clonotype turned up a few times. J is TRBJ1-2 and V is TRBV9; 7 bases align to TRBD1. The junction had 7 bases not matched to a gene; V was cut back by 0 bases and J by 5 bases. This CDR3 has 15 residues. The V gene's germline CDR1 is SGDLS and CDR2 YYNGEE. CDR3 DNA sequence: TGTGCCAGCAGCGTAGCTATAGGGGGCGATTATGGCTACACCTTC. Translation: CASSVAIGGDYGYTF.

Concerning this clonotype: One junction end disagrees with the germline gene, perhaps due to a read error. J is TRBJ2-5 and V is TRBV29-1, with D maybe TRBD2 (6 bases). Per germline, CDR1 SQVTM and CDR2 ANQGSEA. The CDR3 is 11 amino acids. CDR3 bases: TGCAGCGTCCCGGGGGAAGAGGCCCAGTACTTC. Encoded protein: CSVPGEEAQYF.

The chain recombines TRBV7-9 with TRBJ1-6; D might be TRBD1 (6 bases). CDR1 is SEHNR and CDR2 is FQNEAQ in the germline V gene (reference sequence). The germline V and J ends were trimmed by 1 base and 0 bases, with 16 bases remaining between them. The CDR3 runs 19 residues. The CDR3 is CASSLGGGGLSSYNSPLHF. The CDR3 nucleotides read TGTGCCAGCAGCTTAGGGGGTGGGGGCTTAAGCTCCTATAATTCACCCCTCCACTTT.